This is a list of T cell receptor beta chains from one sample in a study of cytomegalovirus exposure and HLA in healthy donors. Method: immunoSEQ multiplex PCR; TCRdb's copy keeps in-frame clones and lacks some. The table shows 95,000 to 150,000 clones, with around 96% occurring only once. The sequenced sample consisted of PBMCs. The receptors derive from a man between 18 and 35 years old in good health and CMV-seronegative. Each CDR3 is given with its conserved first and last residue. D genes are given only for firm matches. Size is stated for part of the rows, as once, few or many counts, or as a class when the clone is expanded.

D gene: TRBD1
V gene: TRBV6-5
clone size: -
J gene: TRBJ1-2
CDR3 protein: CASSRTGRLYGYTF
CDR3 DNA: TGTGCCAGCAGCAGGACAGGACGACTCTATGGCTACACCTTC

D gene: -
V gene: TRBV27
clone size: -
J gene: TRBJ2-4
CDR3 protein: CASSLDGGIAKNIQYF
CDR3 DNA: TGTGCCAGCAGTTTAGATGGCGGAATAGCCAAAAACATTCAGTACTTC

D gene: -
V gene: TRBV28
clone size: -
J gene: TRBJ2-7
CDR3 protein: CASSFLGKEDEQYF
CDR3 DNA: TGTGCCAGCAGTTTCTTGGGCAAGGAGGACGAGCAGTACTTC

D gene: TRBD2
V gene: TRBV5-5
clone size: -
J gene: TRBJ2-1
CDR3 protein: CASRPGTSTSNEQFF
CDR3 DNA: TGTGCCAGCAGGCCCGGGACTAGCACGAGCAATGAGCAGTTCTTC

D gene: -
V gene: TRBV7-9
clone size: -
J gene: TRBJ2-1
CDR3 protein: CASSSTRNEQFF
CDR3 DNA: TGTGCCAGCAGCTCAACTCGGAATGAGCAGTTCTTC

D gene: TRBD1
V gene: TRBV27
clone size: -
J gene: TRBJ2-5
CDR3 protein: CACALAGGETQYF
CDR3 DNA: TGTGCCTGCGCATTGGCAGGGGGAGAGACCCAGTACTTC

D gene: -
V gene: TRBV27
clone size: -
J gene: TRBJ1-3
CDR3 protein: CASSLVGGNTIYF
CDR3 DNA: TGTGCCAGCAGTTTAGTCGGGGGAAACACCATATATTTT

D gene: TRBD1
V gene: TRBV27
clone size: -
J gene: TRBJ1-1
CDR3 protein: CASSLTTGGRTEAFF
CDR3 DNA: TGTGCCAGCAGTTTAACGACAGGGGGCCGGACTGAAGCTTTCTTT

D gene: -
V gene: TRBV11-3
clone size: -
J gene: TRBJ2-7
CDR3 protein: CASSSRRNGRSYEQYF
CDR3 DNA: TGTGCCAGCAGCTCTCGAAGGAATGGGAGATCCTACGAGCAGTACTTC

D gene: TRBD1
V gene: TRBV19
clone size: -
J gene: TRBJ2-3
CDR3 protein: CASNSTGCIDTQYF
CDR3 DNA: TGTGCCAGTAACTCGACAGGGTGTATAGATACGCAGTATTTT

D gene: TRBD2
V gene: TRBV19
clone size: -
J gene: TRBJ2-7
CDR3 protein: CASSITSGNVEQYF
CDR3 DNA: TGTGCCAGTAGTATCACTAGCGGAAACGTCGAGCAGTACTTC

D gene: -
V gene: TRBV25-1
clone size: -
J gene: TRBJ2-5
CDR3 protein: CASSPPGETQYF
CDR3 DNA: TGTGCCAGCAGCCCTCCGGGGGAGACCCAGTACTTC

D gene: -
V gene: TRBV7-6
clone size: -
J gene: TRBJ2-3
CDR3 protein: CASIPLQETTDTQYF
CDR3 DNA: TGTGCCAGCATTCCCTTACAGGAGACCACAGATACGCAGTATTTT

D gene: -
V gene: TRBV12-2
clone size: -
J gene: TRBJ2-7
CDR3 protein: CASPTRDEQYF
CDR3 DNA: TGTGCAAGTCCCACGAGAGACGAGCAGTACTTC

D gene: TRBD2
V gene: TRBV5-1
clone size: -
J gene: TRBJ2-5
CDR3 protein: CASSAGSGGETQYF
CDR3 DNA: TGCGCCAGCAGCGCCGGGTCCGGGGGGGAGACCCAGTACTTC

D gene: -
V gene: TRBV6-1
clone size: -
J gene: TRBJ1-2
CDR3 protein: CATFRVITGGYTF
CDR3 DNA: TGTGCCACCTTTCGGGTCATAACGGGGGGCTACACCTTC

D gene: TRBD1
V gene: TRBV19
clone size: -
J gene: TRBJ1-1
CDR3 protein: CASSVRDRGGSTEAFF
CDR3 DNA: TGTGCCAGTAGTGTCCGGGACAGGGGAGGAAGCACTGAAGCTTTCTTT

D gene: -
V gene: TRBV15
clone size: -
J gene: TRBJ2-3
CDR3 protein: CATKAGDTQYF
CDR3 DNA: TGTGCCACGAAAGCGGGAGATACGCAGTATTTT

D gene: -
V gene: TRBV9
clone size: -
J gene: TRBJ1-1
CDR3 protein: CASSALNMNTEAFF
CDR3 DNA: TGTGCCAGCAGCGCACTAAATATGAACACTGAAGCTTTCTTT

D gene: TRBD1
V gene: TRBV9
clone size: -
J gene: TRBJ1-4
CDR3 protein: CASSLQGSDQEKLFF
CDR3 DNA: TGTGCCAGCAGCTTACAGGGGTCGGATCAAGAAAAACTGTTTTTT

D gene: TRBD2
V gene: TRBV29-1
clone size: -
J gene: TRBJ2-7
CDR3 protein: CSASGTYYEQYF
CDR3 DNA: TGCAGCGCTAGCGGGACTTACTACGAGCAGTACTTC

D gene: -
V gene: TRBV6-5
clone size: -
J gene: TRBJ2-5
CDR3 protein: CASRRGQETQYF
CDR3 DNA: TGTGCCAGCAGACGAGGTCAAGAGACCCAGTACTTC

D gene: -
V gene: TRBV9
clone size: -
J gene: TRBJ1-1
CDR3 protein: CASSAAGGYTEAFF
CDR3 DNA: TGTGCCAGCAGCGCGGCCGGGGGGTACACTGAAGCTTTCTTT

D gene: TRBD1
V gene: TRBV7-9
clone size: once
J gene: TRBJ1-2
CDR3 protein: CASSQGANGYTF
CDR3 DNA: TGTGCCAGCTCACAGGGGGCAAATGGCTACACCTTC

D gene: -
V gene: TRBV5-1
clone size: -
J gene: TRBJ1-4
CDR3 protein: CASSFQGVGEKLFF
CDR3 DNA: TGCGCCAGCAGCTTTCAGGGTGTAGGTGAAAAACTGTTTTTT

D gene: -
V gene: TRBV4-3
clone size: -
J gene: TRBJ2-2
CDR3 protein: CASSQYRNTGELFF
CDR3 DNA: TGCGCCAGCAGCCAATACAGGAACACCGGGGAGCTGTTTTTT

D gene: TRBD1
V gene: TRBV4-3
clone size: -
J gene: TRBJ1-5
CDR3 protein: CASSTGATNQPQHF
CDR3 DNA: TGCGCCAGCAGTACAGGGGCCACCAATCAGCCCCAGCATTTT

D gene: TRBD2
V gene: TRBV5-4
clone size: -
J gene: TRBJ2-1
CDR3 protein: CASSLAGPAYNEQFF
CDR3 DNA: TGTGCCAGCAGCTTAGCGGGACCTGCCTACAATGAGCAGTTCTTC

D gene: -
V gene: TRBV4-2
clone size: -
J gene: TRBJ1-2
CDR3 protein: CASSHARGTNDGYTF
CDR3 DNA: TGTGCCAGCAGCCACGCCAGGGGCACGAATGATGGCTACACCTTC

D gene: -
V gene: TRBV10-2
clone size: -
J gene: TRBJ2-3
CDR3 protein: CASTDEDYGTDTQYF
CDR3 DNA: TGCGCCAGCACCGATGAGGACTACGGGACAGATACGCAGTATTTT

D gene: -
V gene: TRBV7-9
clone size: once
J gene: TRBJ1-5
CDR3 protein: CASSIVEQPQHF
CDR3 DNA: TGTGCCAGCAGTATAGTCGAACAGCCCCAGCATTTT